This T cell receptor beta chain was sequenced during a study of blood T cell repertoires in COVID-19. Whole-study context: T cells, B-cell-depleted T cells, or PBMCs provided the cDNA or gDNA that served as material.

This clone was seen a handful of times. This CDR3 comprises 14 residues. Germline V gene sequence: CDR1 SGHNT, CDR2 YYREEE (reference sequence). Trimming took 6 bases from V and 0 from J; bases not matched to a gene: 5. Authors' methods: By means of reference gene primer amplification, nucleated cell counts were estimated. Generated by immunoSEQ multiplex PCR, the TCRdb table keeps only in-frame clones and is missing some. The V and J calls and the clone size are those of that table, but D and trimming were determined from the DNA. This table holds about 200,000 clones, about 81% found once. The chain recombines TRBV5-4 with TRBJ1-1; 7 nucleotides line up with TRBD1. Sample: peripheral blood. The TCR comes from a woman in her seventies with COVID-19, enrolled during active disease. The CDR3 bases are TGTGCCAGCACCAGACAGGGATTGAACACTGAAGCTTTCTTT. Its protein product is CASTRQGLNTEAFF. Full variable domain (rest looked up from reference TRBV5-4 and TRBJ1-1): ETGVTQSPTHLIKTRGQQVTLRCSSQSGHNTVSWYQQALGQGPQFIFQYYREEENGRGNFPPRFSGLQFPNYSSELNVNALELDDSALYLCASTRQGLNTEAFFGQGTRLTVV.